This T cell receptor beta chain was identified during a study of T cells in Graves' hyperthyroidism and ophthalmopathy. A lack of ophthalmopathy progression within 18 months defined stable Graves' hyperthyroidism. Thyroid ultrasound, orbital computed tomography, clinical symptoms, and serum thyroxine and TRAb underpinned diagnoses. The germline CDR1 and CDR2 sequences are SQVTM and ANQGSEA. This CDR3 has 15 amino acids. The V gene lost 4 bases and the J gene lost 4 bases, with 18 bases spanning the gap. There were TCR beta CDR3 regions amplified from RNA transcripts. In the first-round RT-PCR of the TCR CDR3, the HTBI primer set was used. Each CDR3 protein is one row after TCRdb ran MiXCR on the multiplex PCR reads. The sample consists of fewer than 55,000 distinct CDR3 sequences, 54% of them appearing once. This clonotype showed up many times.

The J gene is TRBJ2-3, the V gene TRBV29-1, with D perhaps TRBD2 (5 bases). Sequencing used peripheral blood or thyroid tissue (not recorded which). The receptor comes from a man aged 18 to 35 with Graves' hyperthyroidism. CDR3 nucleotides: TGCAGCGTTGTCCTGCTAGCCGGTTACTCAGATACGCAGTATTTT. Translated: CSVVLLAGYSDTQYF.